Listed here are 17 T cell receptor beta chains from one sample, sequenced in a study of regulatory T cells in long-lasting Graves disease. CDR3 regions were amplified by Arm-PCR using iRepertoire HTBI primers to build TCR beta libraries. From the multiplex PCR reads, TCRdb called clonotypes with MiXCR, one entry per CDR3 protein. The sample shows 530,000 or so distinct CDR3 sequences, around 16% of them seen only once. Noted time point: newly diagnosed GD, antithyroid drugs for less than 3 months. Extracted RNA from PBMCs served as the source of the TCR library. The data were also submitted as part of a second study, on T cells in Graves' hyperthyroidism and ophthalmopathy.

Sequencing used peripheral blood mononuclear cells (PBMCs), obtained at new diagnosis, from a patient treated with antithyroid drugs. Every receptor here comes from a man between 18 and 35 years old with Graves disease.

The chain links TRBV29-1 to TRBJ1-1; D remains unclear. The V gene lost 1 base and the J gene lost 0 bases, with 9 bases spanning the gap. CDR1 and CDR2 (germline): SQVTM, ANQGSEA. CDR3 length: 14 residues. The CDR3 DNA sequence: TGCAGCGTTGAAGTAGCGGGAATGAACACTGAAGCTTTCTTT. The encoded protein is CSVEVAGMNTEAFF. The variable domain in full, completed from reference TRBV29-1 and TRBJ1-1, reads SAVISQKPSRDICQRGTSLTIQCQVDSQVTMMFWYRQQPGQSLTLIATANQGSEATYESGFVIDKFPISRPNLTFSTLTVSNMSPEDSSIYLCSVEVAGMNTEAFFGQGTRLTVV.

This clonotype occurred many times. CDR3 protein: CATSGRRGGGANVLTF. The CDR3 bases are TGTGCCACCAGTGGCCGAAGAGGAGGTGGGGCCAACGTCCTGACTTTC. The chain recombines TRBV24-1 with TRBJ2-6; a weak D match, TRBD2 (5 bases). The CDR3 runs 16 residues. Germline CDR1 is KGHDR and CDR2 is SFDVKD. V was trimmed by 5 bases and J by 3 bases, leaving 13 bases between them.

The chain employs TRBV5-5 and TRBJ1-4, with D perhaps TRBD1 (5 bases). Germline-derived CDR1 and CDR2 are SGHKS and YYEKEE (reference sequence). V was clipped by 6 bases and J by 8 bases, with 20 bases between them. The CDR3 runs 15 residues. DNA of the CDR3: TGTGCCAGCACGCCTCGGGGAGGGGACCAAGAAAAACTGTTTTTT. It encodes CASTPRGGDQEKLFF.

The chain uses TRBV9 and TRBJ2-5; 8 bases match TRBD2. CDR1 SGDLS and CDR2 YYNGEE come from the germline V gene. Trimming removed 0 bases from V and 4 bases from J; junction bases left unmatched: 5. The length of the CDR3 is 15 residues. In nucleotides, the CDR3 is TGTGCCAGCAGCGTAGCGGGAGGGGCGCCAGAGACCCAGTACTTC. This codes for CASSVAGGAPETQYF.

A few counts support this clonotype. CDR3 DNA: TGTGCCAGCAGTTTCTTCGACAGGGCGGATGGCTACACCTTC. As protein: CASSFFDRADGYTF. V usage is TRBV7-3 and J usage is TRBJ1-2; 7 bases agree with TRBD1. The V and J ends lost 6 bases and 6 bases, in that order; junction bases with no gene match: 10. There are 14 residues in the CDR3. Germline assignment: CDR1 SGHTA and CDR2 FQGTGA.

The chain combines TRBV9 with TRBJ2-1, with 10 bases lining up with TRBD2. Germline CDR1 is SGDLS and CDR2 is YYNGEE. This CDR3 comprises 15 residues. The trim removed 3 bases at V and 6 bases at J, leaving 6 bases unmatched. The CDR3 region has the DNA TGTGCCAGCAGCGCCGTAGCGGGAGGCTCCAATGAGCAGTTCTTC. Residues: CASSAVAGGSNEQFF.

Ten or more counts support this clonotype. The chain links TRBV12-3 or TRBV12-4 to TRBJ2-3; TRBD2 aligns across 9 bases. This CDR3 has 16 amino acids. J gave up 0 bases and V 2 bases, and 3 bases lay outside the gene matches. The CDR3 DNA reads TGTGCCAGCAGTTTAACAGCGGGGGGTAGCACAGATACGCAGTATTTT. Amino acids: CASSLTAGGSTDTQYF.

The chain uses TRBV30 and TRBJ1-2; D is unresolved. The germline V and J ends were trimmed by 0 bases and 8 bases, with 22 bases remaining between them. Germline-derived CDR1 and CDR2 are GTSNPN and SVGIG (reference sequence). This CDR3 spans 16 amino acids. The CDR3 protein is CAWSVPQRRCFLGYTF. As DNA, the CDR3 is TGTGCCTGGAGTGTCCCCCAGCGGCGCTGTTTCTTGGGCTACACCTTC. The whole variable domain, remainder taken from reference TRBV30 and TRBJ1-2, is SQTIHQWPATLVQPVGSPLSLECTVEGTSNPNLYWYRQAAGRGLQLLFYSVGIGQISSEVPQNLSASRPQDRQFILSSKKLLLSDSGFYLCAWSVPQRRCFLGYTFGSGTRLTVV.

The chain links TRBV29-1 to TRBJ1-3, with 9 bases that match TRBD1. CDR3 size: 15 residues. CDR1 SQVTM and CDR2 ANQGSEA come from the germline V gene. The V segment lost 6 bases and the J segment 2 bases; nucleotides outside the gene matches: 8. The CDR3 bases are TGCAGCGTAGGGGGACAGGGACGACCTGGAAACACCATATATTTT. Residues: CSVGGQGRPGNTIYF.

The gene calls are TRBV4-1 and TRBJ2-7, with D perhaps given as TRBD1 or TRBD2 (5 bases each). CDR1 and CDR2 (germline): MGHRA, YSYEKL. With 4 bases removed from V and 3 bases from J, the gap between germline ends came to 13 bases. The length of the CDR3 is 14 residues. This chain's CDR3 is CASSRPLGDYEQYF. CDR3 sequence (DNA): TGCGCCAGCAGCCGCCCACTGGGGGACTACGAGCAGTACTTC.

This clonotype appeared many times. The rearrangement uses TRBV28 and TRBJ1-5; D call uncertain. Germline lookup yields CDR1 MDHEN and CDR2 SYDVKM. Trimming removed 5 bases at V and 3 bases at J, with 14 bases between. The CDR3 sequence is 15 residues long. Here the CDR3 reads CASSPRIGSNQPQHF. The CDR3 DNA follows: TGTGCCAGCAGTCCTAGGATAGGCTCCAATCAGCCCCAGCATTTT.

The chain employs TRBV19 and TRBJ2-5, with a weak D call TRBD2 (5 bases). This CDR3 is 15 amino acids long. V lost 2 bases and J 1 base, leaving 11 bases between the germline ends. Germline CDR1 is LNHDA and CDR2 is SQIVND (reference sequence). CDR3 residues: CASSIRGFSQETQYF. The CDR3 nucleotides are TGTGCCAGTAGTATACGCGGGTTTTCCCAAGAGACCCAGTACTTC. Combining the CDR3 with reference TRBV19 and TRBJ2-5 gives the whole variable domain DGGITQSPKYLFRKEGQNVTLSCEQNLNHDAMYWYRQDPGQGLRLIYYSQIVNDFQKGDIAEGYSVSREKKESFPLTVTSAQKNPTAFYLCASSIRGFSQETQYFGPGTRLLVL.

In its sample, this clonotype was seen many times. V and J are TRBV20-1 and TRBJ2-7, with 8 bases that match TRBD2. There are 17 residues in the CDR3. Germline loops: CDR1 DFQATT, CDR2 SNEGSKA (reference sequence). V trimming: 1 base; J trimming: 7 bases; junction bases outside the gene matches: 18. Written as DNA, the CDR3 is TGCAGTGCTAGAGGGGACCCGGGGCGAGGAGCGGGGGTTGAGCAGTACTTC. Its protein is CSARGDPGRGAGVEQYF.

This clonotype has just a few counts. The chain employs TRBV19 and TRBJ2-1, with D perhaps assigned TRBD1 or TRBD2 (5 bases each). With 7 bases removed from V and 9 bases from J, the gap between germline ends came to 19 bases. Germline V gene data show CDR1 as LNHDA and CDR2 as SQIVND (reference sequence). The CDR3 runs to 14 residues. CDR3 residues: CASMGDHTTIEQFF. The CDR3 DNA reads TGTGCCAGTATGGGGGACCACACCACCATTGAGCAGTTCTTC.

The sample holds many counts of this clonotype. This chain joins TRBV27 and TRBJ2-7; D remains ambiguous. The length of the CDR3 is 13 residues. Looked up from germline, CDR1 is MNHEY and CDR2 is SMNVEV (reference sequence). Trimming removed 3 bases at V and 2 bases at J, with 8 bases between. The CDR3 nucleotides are TGTGCCAGCAGTTTCGCTTCCACCTACGAGCAGTACTTC. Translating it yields CASSFASTYEQYF.

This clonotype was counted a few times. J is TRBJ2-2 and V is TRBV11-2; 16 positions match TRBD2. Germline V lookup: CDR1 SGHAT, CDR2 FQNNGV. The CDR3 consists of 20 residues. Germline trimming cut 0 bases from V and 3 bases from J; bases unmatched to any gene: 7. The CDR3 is CASSLDPGLAGGPDTGELFF. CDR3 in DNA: TGTGCCAGCAGCTTAGACCCGGGACTAGCGGGAGGGCCCGACACCGGGGAGCTGTTTTTT.

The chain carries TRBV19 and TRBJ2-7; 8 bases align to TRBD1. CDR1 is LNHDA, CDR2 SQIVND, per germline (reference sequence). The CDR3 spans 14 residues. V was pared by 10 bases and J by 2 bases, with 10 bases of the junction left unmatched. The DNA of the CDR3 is TGTGCCACCAACCCCCGGGACAGGCCCTACGAGCAGTACTTC. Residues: CATNPRDRPYEQYF.